The 10 T cell receptor beta chains reported below all come from one sample, sequenced in a study of CD8 T cells in ankylosing spondylitis. Regarding the study as a whole: Apparently characteristic of ankylosing spondylitis blood was a TCR beta motif (about eight highly homologous variants).

No cognate antigen is known for these TCRs. TCRdb re-called the 5' RACE reads through MiXCR, storing one row per CDR3 protein. Seen here are approximately 520,000 distinct CDR3 sequences, over 4% observed once, and the top ten hold roughly 3.3%. The material sequenced was blood, either unsorted or a sorted T cell fraction (not recorded which). The receptors were gathered from a male donor with ankylosing spondylitis.

This clonotype was counted many times. The chain is built from TRBV29-1 and TRBJ1-1, with a possible D match to TRBD1 (5 bases). CDR3 length: 15 amino acids. Germline loops: CDR1 SQVTM, CDR2 ANQGSEA. V lost 7 bases, J lost 1 base, and 19 bases lay in between. CDR3: CSAYPSPGGNTEAFF. CDR3 bases: TGCAGCGCCTACCCGTCCCCTGGGGGGAACACTGAAGCTTTCTTT.

This clonotype has at least ten counts. The chain links TRBV28 to TRBJ1-1, with 7 bases lining up with TRBD1. From germline, CDR1 is MDHEN and CDR2 SYDVKM. This CDR3 has 16 residues. V lost 4 bases and J lost 4; bases outside the gene matches: 12. The CDR3 DNA is TGTGCCAGCAGTTCTCGGACAGGCTCCATGAGCACTGAAGCTTTCTTT. This translates into CASSSRTGSMSTEAFF.

This clonotype has a count of ten or more. In DNA form, the CDR3 reads TGCGCCAGCAGCGAGGACGGATTCGTCGTCTATGGCTACACCTTC. Its protein is CASSEDGFVVYGYTF. The chain carries TRBV5-1 and TRBJ1-2, with D unclear. The CDR3 has 15 amino acids. Germline values: CDR1 SGHRS, CDR2 YFSETQ. Trimming pared 4 bases from V and 4 bases from J, leaving 17 bases between.

In its sample, this clonotype was seen many times. V usage is TRBV29-1 and J usage is TRBJ1-2; D not certain. The V gene's germline CDR1 is SQVTM and CDR2 ANQGSEA. Between the trimmed V and J ends, which lost 2 bases and 4 bases, there was a span of 11 bases. CDR3 length: 13 residues. As DNA, the CDR3 is TGCAGCGTTGAAAGTGGACGTTCCTATGGCTACACCTTC. Amino acid sequence: CSVESGRSYGYTF.

The chain is built from TRBV5-5 and TRBJ1-2; D unclear. Germline CDR1 is SGHKS and CDR2 is YYEKEE (reference sequence). V lost 2 bases to trimming and J lost 6 bases, with 11 bases between them. This CDR3 is built from 13 residues. CDR3 sequence (DNA): TGTGCCAGCAGCTTCTCTCCAGAACATGGCTACACCTTC. Translating gives CASSFSPEHGYTF.

This clonotype was counted at least ten times. The rearrangement links TRBV20-1 to TRBJ1-2; D may be TRBD1 (5 bases). Germline assignment: CDR1 DFQATT and CDR2 SNEGSKA (reference sequence). The CDR3 totals 13 residues. The germline V and J ends were trimmed by 0 bases and 6 bases, with 11 bases remaining between them. Written as DNA, the CDR3 is TGCAGTGCTAGAGATCGGGGGGATGATGGCTACACCTTC. This translates into CSARDRGDDGYTF.

In this sample, this clonotype turned up many times. This rearrangement joins TRBV5-1 to TRBJ2-7; no reliable D call. V dropped 7 bases and J dropped 0 bases, with 14 bases sitting between them. Germline-derived CDR1 and CDR2 are SGHRS and YFSETQ. CDR3 size: 14 residues. CDR3 loop: CASAGDHSSYEQYF. The CDR3 nucleotides read TGCGCCAGCGCTGGAGACCACTCCTCCTACGAGCAGTACTTC.

V gene TRBV3-1 combines with J gene TRBJ1-1, with D tentatively TRBD1 (5 bases). V was trimmed by 4 bases and J by 4 bases, leaving 22 bases between them. The germline V gene has CDR1 LGHDT and CDR2 YNNKEL (reference sequence). This CDR3 region has 17 residues. The CDR3 sequence is CASSPKNGLGGGTEAFF. The DNA of the CDR3 is TGTGCCAGCAGCCCAAAGAACGGGCTGGGGGGGGGCACTGAAGCTTTCTTT.

This clonotype was picked up many times. The gene calls are TRBV12-3 or TRBV12-4 and TRBJ2-3; 8 nucleotides align to TRBD1. This CDR3 comprises 15 residues. With 1 base clipped from V and 5 bases from J, the junction kept 5 bases outside the gene matches. The CDR3 loop is CASSLETGVGDTQYF. CDR3 DNA sequence: TGTGCCAGCAGTTTAGAGACAGGGGTAGGAGATACGCAGTATTTT.

This clonotype was seen ten or more times. This chain links TRBV7-2 with TRBJ2-1; 7 bases are shared with TRBD2. The CDR3 covers 15 residues. V gave up 4 bases and J gave up 5 bases; unmatched junction bases: 8. Germline V CDR1 and CDR2: SGHTA, FQGNSA. CDR3 coding DNA: TGTGCCAGCAGCTCAAGCGGGACCTTTAACAATGAGCAGTTCTTC. Translation gives CASSSSGTFNNEQFF.